Listed below are T cell receptor beta chains from one sample, sequenced in a study of radiation and T cells in renal cell carcinoma. Here immunoSEQ multiplex PCR was the method, and the copy in TCRdb shows in-frame clones only, minus some. The table lists around 77,000 clones, less than 90% of them singletons, with 2% to 3% in the top ten. Source: blood, taken from a patient whose treatment included radiotherapy and nephrectomy. These receptors originate from a woman aged 60 to 75 with renal cell carcinoma. Both conserved end residues are part of each CDR3. The D gene is left open where the match is weak. Part of the rows lack a size; the others show once, few, many or a class for expanded clones.

d_call j_call clone_size v_call cdr3_nt cdr3_aa
. TRBJ2-2 . TRBV6-6 TGTGCCAGCAGTTACAGCGACAGGAGCACCGGGGAGCTGTTTTTT CASSYSDRSTGELFF
. TRBJ2-6 . TRBV28 TGTGCCAGCAGCACCCTCGCTGGGGCCAACGTCCTGACTTTC CASSTLAGANVLTF
TRBD1 TRBJ2-3 . TRBV6-5 TGTGCCAGCAGGCGGACAGGGGGGCACACAGATACGCAGTATTTT CASRRTGGHTDTQYF
. TRBJ2-7 . TRBV28 TGTGCCAGCAGTTTTGAGGGCTCCTACGAGCAGTACTTC CASSFEGSYEQYF
. TRBJ2-7 . TRBV5-1 TGCGCCAGCAGCTCGGGCGTAGGGGGGGACGAGCAGTACTTC CASSSGVGGDEQYF
. TRBJ1-2 . TRBV6-6 TGTGCCAGTCGACAGACGACTAACTATGGCTACACCTTC CASRQTTNYGYTF
. TRBJ2-3 . TRBV7-8 TGTGCCAGCAGCCCAACGATAGATACGCAGTATTTT CASSPTIDTQYF
TRBD1 TRBJ1-2 . TRBV11-2 TGTGCCAGCAGCACAGGGGCGTTGAACTATGGCTACACCTTC CASSTGALNYGYTF
TRBD1 TRBJ2-5 . TRBV9 TGTGCCAGCAGCCCTCAAGGGACAGGGGGCAGGGAGACCCAGTACTTC CASSPQGTGGRETQYF
. TRBJ1-4 . TRBV5-6 TGTGCCAGCAGCCCGGCGGGGAGGACTAATGAAAAACTGTTTTTT CASSPAGRTNEKLFF
. TRBJ2-5 once TRBV13 TGTGCCAGCAGCTCCTTGGTCGACGGGGGCAGACCTCAAGAGACCCAGTACTTC CASSSLVDGGRPQETQYF
. TRBJ2-1 . TRBV6-5 TGTGCCAGCAGCCACACCCGGAGAAGTGATGAGCAGTTCTTC CASSHTRRSDEQFF
TRBD1 TRBJ1-2 . TRBV7-8 TGTGCCAGCAGCTTAAGAGGGACAGGGAGTACTGGCTACACCTTC CASSLRGTGSTGYTF
. TRBJ2-3 . TRBV2 TGTGCCAGCAGTGCCGGGACTAGCACAGATACGCAGTATTTT CASSAGTSTDTQYF
. TRBJ1-2 once TRBV6-6 TGTGCCAGCAGTAGTGGAGACTATGGCTACACCTTC CASSSGDYGYTF
. TRBJ2-3 . TRBV9 TGTGCCAGCGGTCACATAAGCACAGATACGCAGTATTTT CASGHISTDTQYF
. TRBJ2-7 . TRBV10-2 TGCGCCAGCAGTCAAGGTCCCTCCTACGAGCAGTACTTC CASSQGPSYEQYF
TRBD2 TRBJ2-5 . TRBV4-1 TGCGCCAGCAGCCAAGCTCTAGCGGGGGCCGATCGAGAGACCCAGTACTTC CASSQALAGADRETQYF
TRBD2 TRBJ2-3 . TRBV7-9 TGTGCCAGCAGCTGGGACTATCTCACAGATACGCAGTATTTT CASSWDYLTDTQYF
TRBD1 TRBJ1-1 . TRBV29-1 TGCAGCGTTGACCCTTCTACAGGGGCGAACACTGAAGCTTTCTTT CSVDPSTGANTEAFF
. TRBJ2-5 . TRBV6-5 TGTGCCAGCAGTTATGACGGTAAAGAGACCCAGTACTTC CASSYDGKETQYF
. TRBJ1-3 . TRBV11-2 TGTGCCAGCAGCCGGGACAGAAACACCATATATTTT CASSRDRNTIYF
. TRBJ2-1 . TRBV5-5 TGTGCCAGCAGCTGGGTGGGTTACAATGAGCAGTTCTTC CASSWVGYNEQFF
. TRBJ2-7 . TRBV15 TGTGCCACCAGCAGAGTGCGGGGGCGAGGATCGAACGAGCAGTACTTC CATSRVRGRGSNEQYF
. TRBJ1-6 once TRBV5-1 TGCGCCAGCAGCTCTAATTTCCAGGGAGTTTCACATTCACCCCTCCACTTT CASSSNFQGVSHSPLHF
TRBD2 TRBJ2-7 few TRBV7-8 TGTGCCAGCAGCTTAGTTGGCGGGAGGACCTACGAGCAGTACTTC CASSLVGGRTYEQYF
. TRBJ1-1 . TRBV7-3 TGTGCCAGCACTCCGTCGGGTAGACAGTCCACTGAAGCTTTCTTT CASTPSGRQSTEAFF
TRBD1 TRBJ1-5 . TRBV29-1 TGCAGCGTTGCCAGGGGGCTCAATCAGCCCCAGCATTTT CSVARGLNQPQHF
. TRBJ1-2 . TRBV4-1 TGCGCCAGCAGCCATGCAAAGGGGAGAGAGCATGGCTACACCTTC CASSHAKGREHGYTF
. TRBJ2-1 . TRBV6-1 TGTGCCAGCAGTGAAGGACCGGGGGCCCATGAGCAGTTCTTC CASSEGPGAHEQFF
TRBD1 TRBJ1-6 . TRBV13 TGTGCCAGCAGCGAACAGGGGAGGGCCCCTAATTCACCCCTCCACTTT CASSEQGRAPNSPLHF